This T cell receptor (beta chain) was captured in a study of blood T cells in healthy people across ages. Germline CDR1 and CDR2: ENHRY and SYGVKD. This CDR3 region has 14 residues. V was cut by 4 bases and J by 0 bases, with 8 bases left in between. The second PCR ran 7 to 11 cycles with a sample-barcoded 5' primer and J-beta primers. TCRdb called the 5' RACE reads again in MiXCR, with one record for every CDR3 protein. The sample yields roughly 1.6 million distinct CDR3 sequences, 30% to 40% seen once. As for this clonotype: The antigen remains unidentified.

Overall study findings and caveats: Roughly linear age-related decline in beta diversity appeared, significant by age around 40.

The receptor was isolated from a woman aged 25 to 39 in good health. Material: blood. The chain recombines TRBV10-3 with TRBJ2-3; D is possibly TRBD1 (6 bases). The CDR3 spells CAISVRGSTDTQYF. DNA of the CDR3: TGTGCCATCAGTGTCAGGGGAAGCACAGATACGCAGTATTTT.